What follows are 2 T cell receptor beta chains derived from one specimen sequenced in a study of blood T cell repertoires in COVID-19. Data came from immunoSEQ multiplex PCR; TCRdb stores just in-frame clones and leaves some out. The sample records 150,000 to 200,000 clones, approximately 79% being singletons. The sequenced sample was PBMCs or T cells enriched from blood (not recorded which). The receptors shown here come from a woman aged 70 to 79 in a cohort exposed to, infected with or recovered from COVID-19 (not recorded which).

V and J are TRBV5-1 and TRBJ2-2; no reliable D call. Trimming removed 0 bases from V and 7 bases from J, with 13 bases in between. The germline CDR1 and CDR2 sequences are SGHRS and YFSETQ. There are 15 residues in the CDR3. The CDR3 coding sequence is TGCGCCAGCAGCTTGGGACACCTAATAAGCGGGGAGCTGTTTTTT. Translation gives CASSLGHLISGELFF.

The chain employs TRBV12-3 or TRBV12-4 and TRBJ1-1; possible D gene TRBD1, 6 bases. The CDR3 is 13 amino acids. Trimming shortened V by 6 bases and J by 1 base, and 9 bases separated the two germline ends. The CDR3 DNA reads as TGTGCCAGCAGCGGACAGCAGAACACTGAAGCTTTCTTT. Protein sequence: CASSGQQNTEAFF.